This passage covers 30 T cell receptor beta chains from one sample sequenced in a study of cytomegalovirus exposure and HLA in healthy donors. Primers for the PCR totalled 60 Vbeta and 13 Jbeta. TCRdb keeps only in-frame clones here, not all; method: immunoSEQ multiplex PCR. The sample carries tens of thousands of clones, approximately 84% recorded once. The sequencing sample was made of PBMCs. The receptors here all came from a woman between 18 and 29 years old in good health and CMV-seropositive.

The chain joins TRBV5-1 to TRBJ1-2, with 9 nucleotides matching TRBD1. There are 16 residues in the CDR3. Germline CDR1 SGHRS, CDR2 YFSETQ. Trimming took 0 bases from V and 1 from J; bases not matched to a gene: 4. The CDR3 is CASSLVGQGINYGYTF. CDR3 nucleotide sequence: TGCGCCAGCAGCTTGGTGGGACAGGGAATTAACTATGGCTACACCTTC.

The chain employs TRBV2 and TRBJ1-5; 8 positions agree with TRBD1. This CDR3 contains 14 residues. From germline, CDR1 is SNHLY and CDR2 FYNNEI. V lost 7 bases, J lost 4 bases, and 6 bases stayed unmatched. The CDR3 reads CASTYRGGNQPQHF. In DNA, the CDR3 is TGTGCCAGCACCTACAGGGGGGGTAATCAGCCCCAGCATTTT.

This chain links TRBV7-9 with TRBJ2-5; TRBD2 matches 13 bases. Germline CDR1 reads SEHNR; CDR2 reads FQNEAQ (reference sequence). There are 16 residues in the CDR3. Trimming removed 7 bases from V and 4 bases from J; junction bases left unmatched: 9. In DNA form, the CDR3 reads TGTGCCAGCAACCCCCCAGGGACTAGCGGGGTAGAGACCCAGTACTTC. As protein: CASNPPGTSGVETQYF. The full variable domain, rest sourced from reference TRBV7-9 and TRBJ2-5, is DTGVSQNPRHKITKRGQNVTFRCDPISEHNRLYWYRQTLGQGPEFLTYFQNEAQLEKSRLLSDRFSAERPKGSFSTLEIQRTEQGDSAMYLCASNPPGTSGVETQYFGPGTRLLVL.

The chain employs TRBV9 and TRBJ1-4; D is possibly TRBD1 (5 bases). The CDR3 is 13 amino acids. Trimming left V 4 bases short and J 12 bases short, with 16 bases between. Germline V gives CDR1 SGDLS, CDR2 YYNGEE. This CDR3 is CASSPTGGGELFF. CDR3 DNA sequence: TGTGCCAGCAGCCCTACCGGGGGGGGAGAACTGTTTTTT.

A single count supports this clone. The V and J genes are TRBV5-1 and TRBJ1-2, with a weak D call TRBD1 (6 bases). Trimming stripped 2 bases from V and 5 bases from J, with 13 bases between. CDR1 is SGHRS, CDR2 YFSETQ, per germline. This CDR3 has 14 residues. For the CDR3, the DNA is TGCGCCAGCAGCTTAAGACAGGAGTCTTATGGCTACACCTTC. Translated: CASSLRQESYGYTF. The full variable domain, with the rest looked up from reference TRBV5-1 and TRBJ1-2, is KAGVTQTPRYLIKTRGQQVTLSCSPISGHRSVSWYQQTPGQGLQFLFEYFSETQRNKGNFPGRFSGRQFSNSRSEMNVSTLELGDSALYLCASSLRQESYGYTFGSGTRLTVV.

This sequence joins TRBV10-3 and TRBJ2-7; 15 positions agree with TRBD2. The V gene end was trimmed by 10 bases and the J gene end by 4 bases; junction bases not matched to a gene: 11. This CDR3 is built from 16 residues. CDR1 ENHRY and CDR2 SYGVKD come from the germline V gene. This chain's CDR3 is CATGLAGGPVRYEQYF. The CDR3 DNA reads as TGTGCCACTGGACTAGCGGGAGGGCCGGTAAGGTACGAGCAGTACTTC.

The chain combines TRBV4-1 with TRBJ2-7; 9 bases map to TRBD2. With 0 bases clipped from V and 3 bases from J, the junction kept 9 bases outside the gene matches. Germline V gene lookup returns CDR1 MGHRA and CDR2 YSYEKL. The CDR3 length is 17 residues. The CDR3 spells CASSQDQGTSPFYEQYF. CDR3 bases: TGCGCCAGCAGCCAAGATCAGGGGACTAGCCCCTTCTACGAGCAGTACTTC.

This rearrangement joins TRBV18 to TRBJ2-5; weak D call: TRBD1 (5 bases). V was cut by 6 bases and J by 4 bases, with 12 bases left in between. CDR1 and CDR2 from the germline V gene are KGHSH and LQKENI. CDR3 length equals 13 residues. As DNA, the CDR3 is TGTGCCAGCTCTCGGACAAGGGGAGAGACCCAGTACTTC. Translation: CASSRTRGETQYF.

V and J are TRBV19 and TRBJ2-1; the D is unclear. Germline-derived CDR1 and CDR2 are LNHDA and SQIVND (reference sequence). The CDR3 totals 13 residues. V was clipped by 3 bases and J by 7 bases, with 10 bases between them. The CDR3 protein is CASSIQVGNEQFF. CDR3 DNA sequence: TGTGCCAGTAGTATCCAGGTCGGTAATGAGCAGTTCTTC.

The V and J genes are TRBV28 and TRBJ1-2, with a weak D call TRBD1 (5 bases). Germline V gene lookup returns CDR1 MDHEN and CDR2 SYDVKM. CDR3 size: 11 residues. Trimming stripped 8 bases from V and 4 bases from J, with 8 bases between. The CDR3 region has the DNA TGTGCCAGCGGTAGGGGCTATGGCTACACCTTC. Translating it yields CASGRGYGYTF.

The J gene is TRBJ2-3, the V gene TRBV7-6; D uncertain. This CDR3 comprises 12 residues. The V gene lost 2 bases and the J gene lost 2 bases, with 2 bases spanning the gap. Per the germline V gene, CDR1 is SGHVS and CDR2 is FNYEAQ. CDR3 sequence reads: CASSLYTDTQYF. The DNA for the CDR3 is TGTGCCAGCAGCTTATACACAGATACGCAGTATTTT.

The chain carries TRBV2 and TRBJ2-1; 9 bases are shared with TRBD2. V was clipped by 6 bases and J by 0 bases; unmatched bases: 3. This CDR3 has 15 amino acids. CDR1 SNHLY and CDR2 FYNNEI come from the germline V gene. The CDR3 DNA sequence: TGTGCCAGCAGGACTAGCGGAAGCTCCTACAATGAGCAGTTCTTC. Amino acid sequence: CASRTSGSSYNEQFF.

The CDR3 loop reads CASSVSGGHTGELFF. CDR3 in DNA: TGTGCCAGCAGCGTCTCGGGAGGGCACACCGGGGAGCTGTTTTTT. This rearrangement joins TRBV9 to TRBJ2-2; TRBD2 aligns across 8 bases. Losses at the gene ends were 2 bases for V and 3 bases for J; bases not matched to a gene: 3. Germline-derived CDR1 and CDR2 are SGDLS and YYNGEE. The CDR3 covers 15 residues.

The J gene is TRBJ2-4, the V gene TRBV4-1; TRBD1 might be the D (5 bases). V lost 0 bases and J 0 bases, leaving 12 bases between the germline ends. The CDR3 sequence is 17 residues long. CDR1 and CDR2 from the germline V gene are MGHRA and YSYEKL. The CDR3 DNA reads TGCGCCAGCAGCCAAGAGTCCCAGGGTAGAGCCAAAAACATTCAGTACTTC. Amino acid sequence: CASSQESQGRAKNIQYF.

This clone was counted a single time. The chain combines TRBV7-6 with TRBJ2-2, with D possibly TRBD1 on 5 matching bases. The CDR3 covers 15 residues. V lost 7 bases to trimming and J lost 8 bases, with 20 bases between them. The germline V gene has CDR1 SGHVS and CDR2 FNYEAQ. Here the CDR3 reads CASTAPQGQRGELFF. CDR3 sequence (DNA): TGTGCCAGCACCGCACCCCAGGGTCAGAGGGGGGAGCTGTTTTTT.

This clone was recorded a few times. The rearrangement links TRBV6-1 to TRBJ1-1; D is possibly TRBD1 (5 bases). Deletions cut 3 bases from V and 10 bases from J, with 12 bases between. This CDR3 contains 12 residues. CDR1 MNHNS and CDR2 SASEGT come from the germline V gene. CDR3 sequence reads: CASSDNRWRAFF. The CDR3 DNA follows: TGTGCCAGCAGTGATAACAGGTGGAGAGCTTTCTTT.

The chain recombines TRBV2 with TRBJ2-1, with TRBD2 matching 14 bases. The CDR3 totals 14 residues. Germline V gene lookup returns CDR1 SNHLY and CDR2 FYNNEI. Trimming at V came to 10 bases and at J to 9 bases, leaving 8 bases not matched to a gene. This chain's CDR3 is CANPGLAGVSEQFF. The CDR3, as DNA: TGTGCCAACCCGGGACTAGCGGGGGTGAGTGAGCAGTTCTTC.

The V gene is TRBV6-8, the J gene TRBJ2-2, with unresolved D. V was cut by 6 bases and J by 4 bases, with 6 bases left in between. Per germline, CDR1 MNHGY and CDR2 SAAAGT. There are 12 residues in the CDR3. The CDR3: CASRECTGELFF. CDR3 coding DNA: TGTGCCAGCAGAGAGTGCACCGGGGAGCTGTTTTTT.

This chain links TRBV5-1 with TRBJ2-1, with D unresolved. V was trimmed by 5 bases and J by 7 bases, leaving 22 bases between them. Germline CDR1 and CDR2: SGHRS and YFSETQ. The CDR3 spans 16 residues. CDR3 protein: CASSLRGAAAENEQFF. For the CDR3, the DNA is TGCGCCAGCAGTCTCCGTGGCGCGGCGGCGGAAAATGAGCAGTTCTTC.

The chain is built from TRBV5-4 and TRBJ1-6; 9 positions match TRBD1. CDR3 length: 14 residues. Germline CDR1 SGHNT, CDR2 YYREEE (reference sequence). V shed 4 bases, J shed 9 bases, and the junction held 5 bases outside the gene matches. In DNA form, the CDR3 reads TGTGCCAGCAGCCCACAGGGGGCGGCTTCACCCCTCCACTTT. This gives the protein CASSPQGAASPLHF.

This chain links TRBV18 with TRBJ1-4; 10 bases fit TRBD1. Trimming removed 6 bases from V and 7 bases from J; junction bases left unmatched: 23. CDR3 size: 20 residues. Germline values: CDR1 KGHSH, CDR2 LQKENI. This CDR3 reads CASSSSQGQGYVRRGEKLFF. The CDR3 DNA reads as TGTGCCAGCTCCTCGTCTCAGGGACAGGGGTACGTCCGTCGGGGTGAAAAACTGTTTTTT.

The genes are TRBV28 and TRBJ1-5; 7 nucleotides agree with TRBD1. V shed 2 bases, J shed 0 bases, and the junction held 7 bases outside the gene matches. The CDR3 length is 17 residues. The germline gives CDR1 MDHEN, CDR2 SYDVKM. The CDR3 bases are TGTGCCAGCAGTTTACGCCGGGACAGTTATAGCAATCAGCCCCAGCATTTT. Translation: CASSLRRDSYSNQPQHF.

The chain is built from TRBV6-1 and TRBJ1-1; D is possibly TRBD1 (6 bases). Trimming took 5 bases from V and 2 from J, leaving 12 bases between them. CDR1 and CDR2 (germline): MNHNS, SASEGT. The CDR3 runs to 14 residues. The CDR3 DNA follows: TGTGCCAGCAGTTCCGGGACATATAACACTGAAGCTTTCTTT. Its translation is CASSSGTYNTEAFF.

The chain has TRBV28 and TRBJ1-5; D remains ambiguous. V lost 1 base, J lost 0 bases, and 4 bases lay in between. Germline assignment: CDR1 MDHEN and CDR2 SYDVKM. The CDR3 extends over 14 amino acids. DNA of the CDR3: TGTGCCAGCAGTTTATTGTATAGCAATCAGCCCCAGCATTTT. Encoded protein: CASSLLYSNQPQHF.

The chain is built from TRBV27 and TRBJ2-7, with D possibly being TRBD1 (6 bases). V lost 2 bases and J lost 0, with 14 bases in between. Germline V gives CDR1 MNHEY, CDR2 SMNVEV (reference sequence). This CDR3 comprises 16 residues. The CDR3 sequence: CASSLTGTWGSYEQYF. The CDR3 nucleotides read TGTGCCAGCAGTTTAACAGGGACCTGGGGCTCCTACGAGCAGTACTTC.

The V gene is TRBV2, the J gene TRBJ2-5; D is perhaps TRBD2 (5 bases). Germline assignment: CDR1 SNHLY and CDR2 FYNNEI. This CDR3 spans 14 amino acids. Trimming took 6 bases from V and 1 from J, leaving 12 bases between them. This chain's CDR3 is CASRPTRLQETQYF. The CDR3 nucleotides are TGTGCCAGCAGACCCACTAGGCTCCAAGAGACCCAGTACTTC.

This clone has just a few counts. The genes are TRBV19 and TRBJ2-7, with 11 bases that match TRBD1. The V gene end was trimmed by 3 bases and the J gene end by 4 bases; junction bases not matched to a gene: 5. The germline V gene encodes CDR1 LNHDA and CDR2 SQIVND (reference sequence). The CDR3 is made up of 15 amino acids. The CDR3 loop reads CASSMAGTGGYEQYF. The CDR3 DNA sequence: TGTGCCAGTAGTATGGCCGGGACAGGGGGGTACGAGCAGTACTTC.

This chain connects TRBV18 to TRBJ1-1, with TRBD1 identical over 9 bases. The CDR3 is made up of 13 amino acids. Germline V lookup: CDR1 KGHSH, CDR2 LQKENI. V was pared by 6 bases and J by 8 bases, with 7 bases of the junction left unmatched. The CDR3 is CASSPTGGGEAFF. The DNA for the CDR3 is TGTGCCAGCTCTCCCACAGGGGGCGGAGAAGCTTTCTTT.

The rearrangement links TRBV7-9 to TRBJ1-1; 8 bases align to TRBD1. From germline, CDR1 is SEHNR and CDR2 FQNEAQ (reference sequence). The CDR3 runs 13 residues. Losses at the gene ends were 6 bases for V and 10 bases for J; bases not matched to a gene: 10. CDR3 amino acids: CASREIRDRSAFF. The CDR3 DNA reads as TGTGCCAGCAGAGAAATCCGGGACAGGTCAGCTTTCTTT.

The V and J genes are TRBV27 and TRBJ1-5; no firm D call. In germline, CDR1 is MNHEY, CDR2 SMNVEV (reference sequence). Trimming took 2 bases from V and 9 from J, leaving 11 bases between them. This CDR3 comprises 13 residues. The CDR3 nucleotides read TGTGCCAGCAGTTTAGCAAATGAGGGGCCCCAGCATTTT. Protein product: CASSLANEGPQHF.